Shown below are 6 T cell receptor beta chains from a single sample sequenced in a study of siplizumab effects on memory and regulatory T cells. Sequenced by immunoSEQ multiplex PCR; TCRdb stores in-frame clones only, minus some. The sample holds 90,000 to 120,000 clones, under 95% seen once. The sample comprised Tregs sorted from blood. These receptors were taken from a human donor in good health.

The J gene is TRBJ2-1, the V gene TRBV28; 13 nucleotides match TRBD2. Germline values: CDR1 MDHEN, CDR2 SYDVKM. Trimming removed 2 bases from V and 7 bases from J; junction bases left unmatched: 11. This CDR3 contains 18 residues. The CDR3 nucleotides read TGTGCCAGCAGTTTACGACGAAGGGGACTAGCGGGAAGGAATGAGCAGTTCTTC. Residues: CASSLRRRGLAGRNEQFF.

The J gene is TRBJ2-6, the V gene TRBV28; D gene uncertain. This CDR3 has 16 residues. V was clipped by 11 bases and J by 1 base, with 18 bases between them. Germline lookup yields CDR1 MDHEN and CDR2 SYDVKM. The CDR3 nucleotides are TGTGCCGCCAGGAACGTCCAAACTTCTGGGGCCAACGTCCTGACTTTC. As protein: CAARNVQTSGANVLTF.

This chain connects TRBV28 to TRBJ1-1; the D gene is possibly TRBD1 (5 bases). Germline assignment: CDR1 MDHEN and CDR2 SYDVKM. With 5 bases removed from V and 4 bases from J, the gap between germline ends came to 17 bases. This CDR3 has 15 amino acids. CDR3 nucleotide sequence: TGTGCCAGCAGTCCCGGACACCTGTGGAGCACTGAAGCTTTCTTT. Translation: CASSPGHLWSTEAFF.

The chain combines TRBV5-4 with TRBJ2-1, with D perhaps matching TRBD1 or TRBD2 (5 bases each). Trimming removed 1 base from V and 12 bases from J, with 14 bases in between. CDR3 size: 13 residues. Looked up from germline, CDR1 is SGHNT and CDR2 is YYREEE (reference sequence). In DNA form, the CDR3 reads TGTGCCAGCAGCTTGTGGGGGACCCAGGGGCAGTTCTTC. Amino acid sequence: CASSLWGTQGQFF.

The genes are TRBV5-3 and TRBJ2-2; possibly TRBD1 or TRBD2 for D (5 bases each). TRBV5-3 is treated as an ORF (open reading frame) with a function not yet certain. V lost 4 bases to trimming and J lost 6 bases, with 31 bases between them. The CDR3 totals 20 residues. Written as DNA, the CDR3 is TGTGCCAGAAGCCATCAACGAAATAGCCGGGACCCCCTATGTCCCGGGGAGCTGTTTTTT. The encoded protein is CARSHQRNSRDPLCPGELFF.

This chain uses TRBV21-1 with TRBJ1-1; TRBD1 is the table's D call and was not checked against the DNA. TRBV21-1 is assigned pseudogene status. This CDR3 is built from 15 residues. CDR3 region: CASSKETGPNTEAFF. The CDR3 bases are TGTGCCAGCAGCAAAGAGACAGGGCCGAACACTGAAGCTTTCTTT.